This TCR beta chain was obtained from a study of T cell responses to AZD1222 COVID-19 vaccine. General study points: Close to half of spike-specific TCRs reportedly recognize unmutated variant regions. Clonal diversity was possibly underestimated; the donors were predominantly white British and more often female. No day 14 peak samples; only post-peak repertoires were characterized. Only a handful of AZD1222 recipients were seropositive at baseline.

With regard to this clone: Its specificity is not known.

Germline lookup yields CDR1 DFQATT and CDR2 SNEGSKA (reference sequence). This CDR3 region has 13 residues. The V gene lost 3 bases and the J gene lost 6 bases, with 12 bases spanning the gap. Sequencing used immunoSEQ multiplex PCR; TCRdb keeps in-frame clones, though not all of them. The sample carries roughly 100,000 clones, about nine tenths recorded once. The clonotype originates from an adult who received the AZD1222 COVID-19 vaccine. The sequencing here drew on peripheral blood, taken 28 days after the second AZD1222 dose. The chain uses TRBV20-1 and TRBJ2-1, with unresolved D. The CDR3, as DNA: TGCAGTGCTAGTTGGCTAACTGGCAATGAGCAGTTCTTC. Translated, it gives CSASWLTGNEQFF.